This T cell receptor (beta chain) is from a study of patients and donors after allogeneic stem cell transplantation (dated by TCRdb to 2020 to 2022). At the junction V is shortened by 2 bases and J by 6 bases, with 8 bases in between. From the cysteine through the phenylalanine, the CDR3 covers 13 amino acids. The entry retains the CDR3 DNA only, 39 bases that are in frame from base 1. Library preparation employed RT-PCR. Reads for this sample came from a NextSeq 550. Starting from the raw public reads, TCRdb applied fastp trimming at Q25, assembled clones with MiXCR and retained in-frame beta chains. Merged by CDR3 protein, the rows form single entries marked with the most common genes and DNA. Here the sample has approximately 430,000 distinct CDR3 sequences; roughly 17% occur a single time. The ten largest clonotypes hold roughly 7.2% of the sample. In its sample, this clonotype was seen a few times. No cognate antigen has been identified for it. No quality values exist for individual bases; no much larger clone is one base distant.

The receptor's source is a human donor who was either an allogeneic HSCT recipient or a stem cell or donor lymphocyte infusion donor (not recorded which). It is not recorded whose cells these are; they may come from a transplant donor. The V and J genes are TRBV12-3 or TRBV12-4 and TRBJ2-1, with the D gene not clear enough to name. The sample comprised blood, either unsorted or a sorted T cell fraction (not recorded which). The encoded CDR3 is CASSLLYGNEQFF. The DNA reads TGTGCCAGCAGTTTACTCTACGGCAATGAGCAGTTCTTC.